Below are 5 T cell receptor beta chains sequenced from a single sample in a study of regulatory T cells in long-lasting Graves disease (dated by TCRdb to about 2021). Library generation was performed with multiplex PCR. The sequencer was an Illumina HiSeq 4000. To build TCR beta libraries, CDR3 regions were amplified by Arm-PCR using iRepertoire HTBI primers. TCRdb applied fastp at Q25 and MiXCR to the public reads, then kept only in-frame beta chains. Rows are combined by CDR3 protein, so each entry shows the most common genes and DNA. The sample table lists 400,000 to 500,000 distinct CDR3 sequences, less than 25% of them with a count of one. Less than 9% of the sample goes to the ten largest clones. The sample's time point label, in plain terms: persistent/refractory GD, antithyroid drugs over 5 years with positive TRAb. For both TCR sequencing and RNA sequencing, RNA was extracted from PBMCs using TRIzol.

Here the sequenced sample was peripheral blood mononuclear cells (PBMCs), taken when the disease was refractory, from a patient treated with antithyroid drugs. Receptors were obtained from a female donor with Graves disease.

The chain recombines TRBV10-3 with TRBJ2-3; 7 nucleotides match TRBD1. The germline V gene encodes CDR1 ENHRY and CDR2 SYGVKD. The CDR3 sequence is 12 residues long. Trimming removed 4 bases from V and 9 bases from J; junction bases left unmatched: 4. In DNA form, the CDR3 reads TGTGCCATCAGTGCCGACAGGGCGACGCAGTATTTT. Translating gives CAISADRATQYF.

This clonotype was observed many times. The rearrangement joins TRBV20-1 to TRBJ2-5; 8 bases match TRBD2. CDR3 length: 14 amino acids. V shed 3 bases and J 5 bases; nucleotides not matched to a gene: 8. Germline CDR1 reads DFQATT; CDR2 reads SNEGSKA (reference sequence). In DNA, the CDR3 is TGCAGTGCTAGGTACGCGGGAGGCCGGGAGACCCAGTACTTC. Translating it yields CSARYAGGRETQYF.

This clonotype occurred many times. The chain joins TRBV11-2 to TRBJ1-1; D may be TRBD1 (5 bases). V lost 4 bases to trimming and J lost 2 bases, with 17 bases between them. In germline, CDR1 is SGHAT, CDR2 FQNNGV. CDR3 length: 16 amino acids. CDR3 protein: CASSSARQRINTEAFF. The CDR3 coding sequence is TGTGCCAGCAGCTCTGCTCGACAGAGAATTAACACTGAAGCTTTCTTT. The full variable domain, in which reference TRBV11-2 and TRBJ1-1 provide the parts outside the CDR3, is EAGVAQSPRYKIIEKRQSVAFWCNPISGHATLYWYQQILGQGPKLLIQFQNNGVVDDSQLPKDRFSAERLKGVDSTLKIQPAKLEDSAVYLCASSSARQRINTEAFFGQGTRLTVV.

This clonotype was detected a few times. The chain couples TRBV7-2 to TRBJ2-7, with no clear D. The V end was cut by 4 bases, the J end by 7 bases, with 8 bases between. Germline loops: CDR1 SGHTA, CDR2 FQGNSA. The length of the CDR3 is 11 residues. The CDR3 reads CASSYIGEQYF. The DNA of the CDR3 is TGTGCCAGCAGCTACATCGGGGAGCAGTACTTC. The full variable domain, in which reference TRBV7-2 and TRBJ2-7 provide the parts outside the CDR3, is GAGVSQSPSNKVTEKGKDVELRCDPISGHTALYWYRQSLGQGLEFLIYFQGNSAPDKSGLPSDRFSAERTGGSVSTLTIQRTQQEDSAVYLCASSYIGEQYFGPGTRLTVT.

The chain's CDR3 is CASRTLSGNTIYF. The CDR3 nucleotides are TGTGCCAGCAGGACCCTATCTGGAAACACCATATATTTT. The genes are TRBV27 and TRBJ1-3; D is unresolved. The length of the CDR3 is 13 residues. CDR1 MNHEY and CDR2 SMNVEV come from the germline V gene (reference sequence). V lost 6 bases and J 1 base, leaving 7 bases between the germline ends.